This T cell receptor (beta chain) emerged from a study of blood T cell repertoires in COVID-19. The data were produced by immunoSEQ multiplex PCR, yet TCRdb's version contains in-frame clones alone and is incomplete. The data contain a few hundred thousand clones, around nine tenths of them singletons. Per germline, CDR1 SGHVS and CDR2 FQNEAQ. Germline trimming cut 4 bases from V and 4 bases from J; bases unmatched to any gene: 3. The CDR3 contains 14 residues. The chain has TRBV7-8 and TRBJ1-3; 8 bases are shared with TRBD1. This TCR was sampled from a man aged 35-49 years who had recovered from COVID-19. What was sequenced was peripheral blood. This CDR3 reads CASSSQGEGNTIYF. The CDR3, as DNA: TGTGCCAGCAGCTCACAGGGGGAAGGAAACACCATATATTTT.